Listed below are T cell receptor beta chains from one sample, sequenced in a study of radiotherapy plus CTLA-4 blockade in lung cancer. Libraries were prepared by immunoSEQ multiplex PCR; TCRdb keeps only in-frame clonotypes and omits some of them. This table has tens of thousands of clones, 77% appearing once. The sequences come from peripheral blood, collected from a patient treated with radiotherapy plus ipilimumab. The source is a human donor with non-small cell lung cancer that progressed on radiotherapy plus ipilimumab. CDR3s include the opening cysteine and the closing phenylalanine or tryptophan. The D gene is left open where the match is weak. Clone sizes are given selectively: once, few, many, or a class where the clone is expanded.

CDR3 | DNA | J | length | V | D | size
CASSSRVHNEQFF | TGTGCCAGCAGCTCAAGGGTCCACAATGAGCAGTTCTTC | TRBJ2-1 | 13 | TRBV7-2 | . | .
CASIRDRGPGANVLTF | TGTGCCAGCATCAGGGACAGGGGGCCTGGGGCCAACGTCCTGACTTTC | TRBJ2-6 | 16 | TRBV2 | TRBD1 | .
CASSWTGEQYF | TGTGCCAGCAGTTGGACAGGGGAACAGTACTTC | TRBJ2-7 | 11 | TRBV6-6 | TRBD1 | .
CASSYEGNIQYF | TGTGCCAGCAGTTATGAGGGAAACATTCAGTACTTC | TRBJ2-4 | 12 | TRBV6-5 | . | .
CASSLFLGFEQYF | TGCGCCAGCAGCTTGTTTCTCGGGTTCGAGCAGTACTTC | TRBJ2-7 | 13 | TRBV5-1 | . | .
CASSVSSGTYNEQFF | TGTGCCAGCAGCGTCTCTAGCGGGACCTACAATGAGCAGTTCTTC | TRBJ2-1 | 15 | TRBV9 | TRBD2 | .
CSVRDRDYEQYF | TGCAGCGTTCGGGACAGGGACTACGAGCAGTACTTC | TRBJ2-7 | 12 | TRBV29-1 | TRBD1 | .
CASSFGSLGGYTF | TGTGCCAGCAGTTTTGGCAGCCTCGGGGGCTACACCTTC | TRBJ1-2 | 13 | TRBV27 | . | .
CASSFLSGTYEQYF | TGTGCCAGCAGCTTTTTATCGGGGACCTACGAGCAGTACTTC | TRBJ2-7 | 14 | TRBV7-3 | . | .
CASSPGQGNYNEQFF | TGTGCCAGCTCACCAGGGCAGGGGAACTACAATGAGCAGTTCTTC | TRBJ2-1 | 15 | TRBV18 | . | .
CASRAASGPSYEQYF | TGTGCCAGCAGGGCGGCTAGCGGTCCTTCCTACGAGCAGTACTTC | TRBJ2-7 | 15 | TRBV6-6 | TRBD2 | few
CASSQDRGGAYNEQFF | TGTGCCAGCAGCCAAGATAGAGGGGGCGCCTACAATGAGCAGTTCTTC | TRBJ2-1 | 16 | TRBV4-2 | TRBD1 | .
CASSFQGGTDTQYF | TGTGCCAGCAGCTTTCAGGGGGGCACAGATACGCAGTATTTT | TRBJ2-3 | 14 | TRBV5-8 | TRBD1 | .
CASSLDRGSGNTIYF | TGTGCCAGCAGCTTAGACAGAGGCTCTGGAAACACCATATATTTT | TRBJ1-3 | 15 | TRBV11-2 | . | .
CAISDTLLAGYNEQFF | TGTGCCATCAGTGATACCTTGTTAGCGGGTTACAATGAGCAGTTCTTC | TRBJ2-1 | 16 | TRBV10-3 | TRBD2 | .
CASSSHSANTEAFF | TGCGCCAGCAGCTCCCATTCAGCAAACACTGAAGCTTTCTTT | TRBJ1-1 | 14 | TRBV5-1 | . | .
CATSLDRDSDTQYF | TGTGCCACCAGCCTGGACAGGGACTCAGATACGCAGTATTTT | TRBJ2-3 | 14 | TRBV15 | TRBD1 | .
CASSPHSPLHF | TGTGCCAGCAGCCCCCATTCACCCCTCCACTTT | TRBJ1-6 | 11 | TRBV11-1 | . | .
CASRGGYEQYF | TGTGCCAGCAGGGGGGGCTACGAGCAGTACTTC | TRBJ2-7 | 11 | TRBV6-5 | . | .
CASLRIQGNTGELFF | TGTGCCAGCCTGCGCATACAGGGGAACACCGGGGAGCTGTTTTTT | TRBJ2-2 | 15 | TRBV28 | . | .
CASSFGQPENEQFF | TGCGCCAGCAGCTTCGGCCAGCCGGAGAATGAGCAGTTCTTC | TRBJ2-1 | 14 | TRBV5-1 | . | .
CASSYLTGSATGELFF | TGTGCCAGCAGTTACTTGACAGGGAGCGCCACCGGGGAGCTGTTTTTT | TRBJ2-2 | 16 | TRBV6-5 | TRBD1 | .
CASSNRGRGTDTQYF | TGTGCCAGCAGTAACAGGGGGCGCGGCACAGATACGCAGTATTTT | TRBJ2-3 | 15 | TRBV6-5 | TRBD1 | few
CASREYRGENYGYTF | TGTGCCAGCAGAGAATACAGGGGGGAGAACTATGGCTACACCTTC | TRBJ1-2 | 15 | TRBV6-5 | TRBD1 | .
CASSRAGSGAYEQYF | TGTGCCAGCAGCCGGGCGGGTAGCGGGGCCTACGAGCAGTACTTC | TRBJ2-7 | 15 | TRBV6-5 | TRBD2 | .
CAWSSRESYEQYF | TGTGCCTGGAGTTCTCGGGAGTCCTACGAGCAGTACTTC | TRBJ2-7 | 13 | TRBV30 | . | .
CASSPRTDGNEQFF | TGTGCCAGCAGCCCCAGGACCGACGGCAATGAGCAGTTCTTC | TRBJ2-1 | 14 | TRBV28 | . | .
CASTYGTGMGEQFF | TGTGCCAGCACCTACGGGACCGGGATGGGTGAGCAGTTCTTC | TRBJ2-1 | 14 | TRBV2 | . | .
CASRWGADSYNEQFF | TGTGCCAGCAGATGGGGGGCAGACTCCTACAATGAGCAGTTCTTC | TRBJ2-1 | 15 | TRBV6-5 | . | .
CSVVLQGKNTGELFF | TGCAGCGTTGTTCTACAGGGCAAAAACACCGGGGAGCTGTTTTTT | TRBJ2-2 | 15 | TRBV29-1 | . | .
CASSLTGAGEKLFF | TGCGCCAGCAGCTTGACTGGGGCCGGTGAAAAACTGTTTTTT | TRBJ1-4 | 14 | TRBV5-1 | . | .
CASSSGGNSPLHF | TGTGCCAGCTCGTCCGGGGGGAATTCACCCCTCCACTTT | TRBJ1-6 | 13 | TRBV18 | . | .
CASSWGDSNGYTF | TGTGCCAGCAGCTGGGGGGACAGTAACGGCTACACCTTC | TRBJ1-2 | 13 | TRBV5-6 | TRBD1 | .
CASSQVVATTDEKLFF | TGCGCCAGCAGCCAAGTGGTGGCGACAACCGATGAAAAACTGTTTTTT | TRBJ1-4 | 16 | TRBV4-1 | . | .
CASSLAAGEGYTF | TGCGCCAGCAGCTTGGCAGCAGGGGAAGGCTACACCTTC | TRBJ1-2 | 13 | TRBV5-1 | . | .
CASTGSLAKQPQHF | TGTGCCAGCACAGGGTCCCTAGCCAAACAGCCCCAGCATTTT | TRBJ1-5 | 14 | TRBV6-6 | . | .
CAWSVHSGNTIYF | TGTGCCTGGAGTGTTCACTCTGGAAACACCATATATTTT | TRBJ1-3 | 13 | TRBV30 | . | .
CASSLFRVGETQYF | TGTGCCAGCAGTTTATTTAGGGTGGGGGAGACCCAGTACTTC | TRBJ2-5 | 14 | TRBV28 | . | .
CASSSAAEQLTNNEQFF | TGTGCCAGCAGTTCCGCAGCCGAGCAGCTAACGAACAATGAGCAGTTCTTC | TRBJ2-1 | 17 | TRBV28 | . | .
CATYTPGYTEAFF | TGTGCCACCTATACTCCGGGGTACACTGAAGCTTTCTTT | TRBJ1-1 | 13 | TRBV15 | . | .
CSASHIYEQYF | TGCAGTGCTAGTCACATCTACGAGCAGTACTTC | TRBJ2-7 | 11 | TRBV20-1 | . | .
CASSLLREANYGYTF | TGTGCCAGCAGCTTACTCCGGGAAGCTAACTATGGCTACACCTTC | TRBJ1-2 | 15 | TRBV7-6 | . | .
CASSGTSGYEQYF | TGTGCCAGCAGCGGGACTAGCGGTTACGAGCAGTACTTC | TRBJ2-7 | 13 | TRBV2 | TRBD2 | .
CASSPPLAWRAPRHNEQFF | TGTGCCAGCTCACCGCCACTAGCGTGGCGGGCCCCGAGACACAATGAGCAGTTCTTC | TRBJ2-1 | 19 | TRBV18 | TRBD2 | .
CASSVGQGHEQYF | TGTGCCAGCAGCGTGGGACAGGGGCACGAGCAGTACTTC | TRBJ2-7 | 13 | TRBV11-2 | TRBD1 | once
CASSEAHDSWSYEQYF | TGTGCCAGCAGTGAAGCGCATGATAGTTGGAGCTACGAGCAGTACTTC | TRBJ2-7 | 16 | TRBV6-1 | . | once
CASSKDRSPALLGEQYF | TGTGCCAGCAGTAAGGACAGGTCTCCCGCCCTACTCGGTGAGCAGTACTTC | TRBJ2-7 | 17 | TRBV27 | TRBD1 | .
CAPPGVQETQYF | TGTGCCCCGCCGGGGGTTCAAGAGACCCAGTACTTC | TRBJ2-5 | 12 | TRBV25-1 | . | .
CPGRLLGSEQSRANVLTF | TGTCCTGGGAGACTACTAGGAAGCGAACAAAGTCGGGCCAACGTCCTGACTTTC | TRBJ2-6 | 18 | TRBV22-1 | . | .
CASRTWRPNTEAFF | TGTGCCAGCAGGACCTGGCGCCCGAACACTGAAGCTTTCTTT | TRBJ1-1 | 14 | TRBV6-5 | . | .
CASGFSRLNEQFF | TGTGCTAGTGGTTTTTCCAGACTCAATGAGCAGTTCTTC | TRBJ2-1 | 13 | TRBV12-5 | . | .
CASSNLLTARNTEAFF | TGTGCCAGCTCCAACTTATTGACAGCCCGTAACACTGAAGCTTTCTTT | TRBJ1-1 | 16 | TRBV28 | . | few
CASGLSSYNEQFF | TGTGCCAGCGGCCTAAGCTCCTACAATGAGCAGTTCTTC | TRBJ2-1 | 13 | TRBV2 | . | .
CASSPPWTERNTIYF | TGTGCCAGCAGTCCTCCCTGGACAGAACGAAACACCATATATTTT | TRBJ1-3 | 15 | TRBV28 | . | .
CASSRTQGGEETQYF | TGCGCCAGCAGTCGGACGCAAGGGGGCGAAGAGACCCAGTACTTC | TRBJ2-5 | 15 | TRBV4-1 | TRBD1 | few
CASSGQGHTEAFF | TGTGCCAGCAGCGGACAGGGGCACACTGAAGCTTTCTTT | TRBJ1-1 | 13 | TRBV11-2 | TRBD1 | .
CASSGSGANTGELFF | TGTGCCAGCAGCGGTAGCGGAGCGAACACCGGGGAGCTGTTTTTT | TRBJ2-2 | 15 | TRBV5-4 | . | .